The T cell receptor beta chain under discussion was sequenced for a study of identical twins' blood T cells (dated by TCRdb to 2013 to 2014). About the study as a whole: About 48 million Illumina reads were obtained across roughly 12 libraries, comprising six alpha-chain and six beta-chain libraries. Using next-generation sequencing, the study compared the TCR alpha and beta chain repertoires of three pairs of monozygous twins to assess how genetics influences repertoire formation.

Six healthy women forming three monozygous twin pairs were used as donors. All three twin pairs had been raised together and were thought likely to have encountered the same vaccines and infectious agents. TCR cDNA libraries were prepared from RNA that was isolated from peripheral blood mononuclear cells. This clonotype was observed a handful of times. Its antigen specificity is not known. It has no much larger one-base neighbor in the sample; base qualities were not kept. Findings and caveats that apply to the study as a whole: Twin pairs were reported to be markedly more alike in V gene usage than unrelated donors were, even when looking at non-selected out-of-frame TCRbeta clonotypes. Independent studies were stated to be required to validate the proposed role of the TCRalpha J segment in MHC recognition during thymic selection. Among the most abundant TCRbeta clonotypes, more CDR3 sequences were shared by each donor with her twin than with unrelated donors. Environmental influences could not be excluded as an explanation for twin similarity, since twins were reared together. How many CDR3 clonotypes two donors shared depended mainly on the product of their cloneset sizes, and the twins did not clearly stray from this trend.

The CDR3 runs 13 amino acids, cysteine and phenylalanine included. The read is trimmed to its CDR3 DNA, 39 bases read in frame from base 1. The germline V gene provides CDR1 SNHLY and CDR2 FYNNEI. At the junction V is shortened by 2 bases and J by 10 bases, with 14 bases in between. The library was prepared using 5' RACE. The sequencing machine was an Illumina Genome Analyzer IIx. The RNA-based TCR cDNA libraries were made using a previously described protocol that was modified in several ways. To prevent cross-contamination, sample-specific barcodes were introduced on both ends of each TCR cDNA library during cDNA synthesis and amplification. The published analysis was carried out like this. Between about 85,000 and nearly 550,000 clonotypes were identified per individual, with about 2.2 to 4 million CDR3-containing reads per library. Reads with improper barcode index combinations were discarded, after which clonesets were built for each library with the MiTCR software. MiTCR filtered or rescued low-quality reads and corrected PCR and sequencing errors when assembling CDR3 clonotypes. Artificial out-of-frame clonotypes were mapped to in-frame sequences, with one indel allowed in the CDR3, and then removed. V and J gene usage similarity between donors was measured as Jensen-Shannon divergence divided by mean entropy. Through fastp at Q25 and MiXCR, TCRdb rebuilt clones from the public reads, retaining in-frame beta chains. CDR3 protein sequences are deduplicated, and each keeps its most common genes and DNA. These V and J calls derive from TCRdb rather than the authors' analysis. For this sample there are 350,000 to 400,000 distinct CDR3 sequences; roughly 27% appear just once. Of the sample, roughly 6.1% falls within the top ten clones.

The chain couples TRBV2 to TRBJ1-1; a confident D gene designation cannot be given. Sample: PBMCs. The TCR was taken from a woman aged 18-49 years in good health. The CDR3 is CASSESNPVGAFF. The nucleotide sequence is given as TGTGCCAGCAGTGAATCGAACCCCGTGGGAGCTTTCTTT.